This TCR beta chain appears in the sequencing data of a study of blood T cell repertoires in COVID-19. Overall study context: The cDNA or gDNA used as material had been derived from T cells, B-cell-depleted T cells, or PBMCs.

With 0 bases clipped from V and 11 bases from J, the junction kept 9 bases outside the gene matches. CDR1 and CDR2 (germline): MGHRA, YSYEKL. The CDR3 is made up of 14 amino acids. Produced via immunoSEQ multiplex PCR; TCRdb's table is partial and in-frame only. This sample has 50,000 to 70,000 clones, with around 90% found just once. The chain employs TRBV4-1 and TRBJ1-1, with TRBD1 matching over 7 bases. The origin of this receptor is a man aged 60-69 years with acute or convalescent COVID-19. Source material: peripheral blood. CDR3 region: CASSQERTGREAFF. Written as DNA, the CDR3 is TGCGCCAGCAGCCAAGAGAGGACAGGAAGAGAGGCTTTCTTT.